These 8 T cell receptor beta chains were all obtained from the same sample, sequenced in a study of T cell clonality in common variable immunodeficiency. The protocol was immunoSEQ multiplex PCR, while the TCRdb copy is restricted to in-frame clones and leaves out a portion. The sample holds some 16,000 clones. These receptors lack a known antigen. General study results and limits: Fewer deletions and N-nucleotide insertions were reportedly seen in common variable immunodeficiency TCR beta sequences.

Sequenced: peripheral blood mononuclear cells. Source of these receptors: a human donor with common variable immunodeficiency.

This clone shows up as medium-sized by frequency. The CDR3 goes on 3 residues after the read ends, and that part is filled in from the germline J gene. V gene TRBV18 combines with J gene TRBJ1-5, with 10 positions matching TRBD1. The length of the CDR3 is 14 residues. V shed 2 bases and J 6 bases; nucleotides not matched to a gene: 1. Per germline, CDR1 KGHSH and CDR2 LQKENI. CDR3 in amino acids: CASSPGQGGQPQHF. The sequenced CDR3 bases are TGTGCCAGCTCACCAGGACAGGGGGGTCAGCCC.

About this clone: The CDR3 end falls 3 residues outside the read, so it is completed with the germline J gene. The rearrangement joins TRBV19 to TRBJ2-5; 9 nucleotides match TRBD2. V was pared by 3 bases and J by 4 bases, with 9 bases of the junction left unmatched. This CDR3 is 16 amino acids long. Germline values: CDR1 LNHDA, CDR2 SQIVND (reference sequence). This chain's CDR3 is CASSISIGAGGETQYF. CDR3 bases read: TGTGCCAGTAGTATCAGTATTGGAGCGGGAGGAGAGACC.

As regards this clone: The CDR3 extends 3 residues past the end of the read, so its final part is completed from the germline J gene. The chain combines TRBV7-9 with TRBJ2-1; 10 nucleotides align to TRBD2. CDR1 and CDR2 from the germline V gene are SEHNR and FQNEAQ (reference sequence). The CDR3 contains 14 residues. The V and J ends lost 3 bases and 8 bases, in that order; junction bases with no gene match: 4. The sequenced CDR3 bases are TGTGCCAGCAGCTTTAGCGGGGGGCGATATGAG. Amino acid sequence: CASSFSGGRYE. The full CDR3 sequence reads CASSFSGGRYEQFF.

Note on this clone: The CDR3 end falls 3 residues outside the read, so it is completed with the germline J gene. This rearrangement joins TRBV7-9 to TRBJ2-5, with D unclear. Germline-derived CDR1 and CDR2 are SEHNR and FQNEAQ (reference sequence). Trimming removed 4 bases from V and 5 bases from J, with 8 bases in between. The CDR3 runs to 12 residues. Partial CDR3 DNA: TGTGCCAGCAGCTCAGGCTGGGAGACC. As protein: CASSSGWET. The CDR3 in its entirety is CASSSGWETQYF. The full variable domain, with the rest looked up from reference TRBV7-9 and TRBJ2-5, is DTGVSQNPRHKITKRGQNVTFRCDPISEHNRLYWYRQTLGQGPEFLTYFQNEAQLEKSRLLSDRFSAERPKGSFSTLEIQRTEQGDSAMYLCASSSGWETQYFGPGTRLLVL.

About this clone: The read comes to an end 3 residues before the CDR3 does, leaving the germline J gene to fill in the end. The V call is TRBV2, the J call TRBJ1-5, with a weak D call TRBD1 (5 bases). Germline V gives CDR1 SNHLY, CDR2 FYNNEI. This CDR3 is 13 amino acids long. V was trimmed by 6 bases and J by 9 bases, leaving 15 bases between them. The CDR3 region is CASRSLTGPPQHF. The CDR3 bases that were read are TGTGCCAGCAGGTCCCTTACAGGTCCGCCC.

This clone counts as medium-sized by frequency. The missing CDR3 end, 3 residues past where the read stops, is filled in from the germline J gene. The V and J genes are TRBV23-1 and TRBJ1-3; TRBD1 is a possible D gene (5 bases). TRBV23-1 qualifies as an ORF whose function is uncertain. V lost 7 bases to trimming and J lost 0 bases, with 16 bases between them. The CDR3 length is 16 residues. The CDR3 loop reads CASTSRGTYSGNTIYF. Incomplete CDR3 DNA: TGCGCCAGCACCAGTAGGGGTACATACTCTGGAAACACC.

Notes on this clone: Read data end 3 residues before the CDR3 end; the end is taken from the germline J gene. The chain recombines TRBV7-2 with TRBJ1-5; 10 positions agree with TRBD1. Germline V gene lookup returns CDR1 SGHTA and CDR2 FQGNSA. V shed 5 bases and J 5 bases; nucleotides not matched to a gene: 6. CDR3 length: 15 residues. The CDR3: CASSGRGTGDQPQHF. Incomplete CDR3 DNA: TGTGCCAGCAGCGGCCGAGGGACAGGGGATCAGCCC.

Comment on this clone: The read finishes 3 residues shy of the CDR3 end, and the germline J gene is used to complete it. The chain recombines TRBV24-1 with TRBJ2-2; 10 bases match TRBD2. This CDR3 is 15 amino acids long. V shed 9 bases and J 4 bases; nucleotides not matched to a gene: 7. The germline CDR1 and CDR2 sequences are KGHDR and SFDVKD. The CDR3 protein is CATQSSGGATGELFF. The CDR3 bases that were read are TGTGCCACCCAGTCTAGCGGGGGAGCCACCGGGGAG.